Here is one T cell receptor (beta chain) with its context. The entry originates in a study of PD-L1 blockade in urothelial cancer. Study overall: Patients took up atezolizumab around 2014 at 1,200 mg intravenously every 3 weeks. Male sex and bladder-origin urothelial cancer characterized about 85% of the roughly 30 patients. Prior exposure to chemotherapy in patients amounted to 0 to 3 regimens received. Blood was tested 3 weeks (second dose) and 6 weeks into treatment.

Data came from immunoSEQ multiplex PCR; TCRdb stores just in-frame clones and leaves some out. The repertoire includes approximately 50,000 clones, approximately 90% of them detected once, and 2.4% sits in the top ten. Noted time point: peripheral blood 6 weeks after treatment start. This CDR3 is 14 amino acids long. J was trimmed by 3 bases and V by 2 bases; bases with no gene match: 4. Germline V CDR1 and CDR2: SGHRS, YFSETQ. This TCR came from a man between 60 and 75 years old with urothelial cancer. The chain couples TRBV5-1 to TRBJ2-7; 8 positions match TRBD1. Here the sequenced sample was PBMCs, taken around atezolizumab (anti-PD-L1) treatment. Here the CDR3 DNA reads TGCGCCAGCAGCTTTGGAGACAGGGGCTACGAGCAGTACTTC. This gives the protein CASSFGDRGYEQYF.